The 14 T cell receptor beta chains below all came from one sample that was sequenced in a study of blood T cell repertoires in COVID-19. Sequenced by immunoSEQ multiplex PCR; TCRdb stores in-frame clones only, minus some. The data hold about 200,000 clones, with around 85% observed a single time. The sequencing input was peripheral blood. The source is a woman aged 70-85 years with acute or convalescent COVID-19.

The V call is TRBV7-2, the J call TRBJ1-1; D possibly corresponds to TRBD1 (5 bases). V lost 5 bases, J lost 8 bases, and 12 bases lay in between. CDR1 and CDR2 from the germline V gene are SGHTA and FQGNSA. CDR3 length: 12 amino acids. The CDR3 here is CASSPMGGEAFF. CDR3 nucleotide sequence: TGTGCCAGCAGCCCAATGGGGGGAGAAGCTTTCTTT.

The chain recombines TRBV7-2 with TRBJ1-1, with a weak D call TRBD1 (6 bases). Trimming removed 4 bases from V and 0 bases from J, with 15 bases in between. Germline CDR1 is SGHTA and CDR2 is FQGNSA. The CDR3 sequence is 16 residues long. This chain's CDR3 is CASSSSGQSLNTEAFF. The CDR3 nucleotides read TGTGCCAGCAGCTCCAGCGGACAGTCCTTGAACACTGAAGCTTTCTTT.

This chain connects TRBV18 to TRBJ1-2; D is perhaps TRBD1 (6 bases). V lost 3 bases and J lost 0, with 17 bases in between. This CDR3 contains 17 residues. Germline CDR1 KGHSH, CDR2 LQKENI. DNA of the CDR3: TGTGCCAGCTCACCCTTCCAGGGGAGAACGACTAACTATGGCTACACCTTC. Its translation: CASSPFQGRTTNYGYTF.

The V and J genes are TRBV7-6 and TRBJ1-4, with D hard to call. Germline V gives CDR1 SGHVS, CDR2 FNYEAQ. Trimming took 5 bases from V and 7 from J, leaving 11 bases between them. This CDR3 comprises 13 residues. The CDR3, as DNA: TGTGCCAGCAGCCTTAGCTATAGTGAAAAACTGTTTTTT. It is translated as CASSLSYSEKLFF.

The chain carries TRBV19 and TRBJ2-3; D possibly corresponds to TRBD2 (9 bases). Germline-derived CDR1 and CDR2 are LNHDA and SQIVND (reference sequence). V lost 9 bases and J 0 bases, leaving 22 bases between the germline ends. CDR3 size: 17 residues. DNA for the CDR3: TGTGCCAGCCAGGGGGCCGGGACTAGCTTAAGCACAGATACGCAGTATTTT. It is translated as CASQGAGTSLSTDTQYF.

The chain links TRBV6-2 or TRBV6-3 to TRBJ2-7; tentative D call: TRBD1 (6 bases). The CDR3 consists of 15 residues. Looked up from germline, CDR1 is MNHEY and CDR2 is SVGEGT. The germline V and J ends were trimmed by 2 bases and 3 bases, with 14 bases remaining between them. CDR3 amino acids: CASSYDRPPGYEQYF. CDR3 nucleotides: TGTGCCAGCAGTTACGACAGGCCCCCCGGCTACGAGCAGTACTTC.

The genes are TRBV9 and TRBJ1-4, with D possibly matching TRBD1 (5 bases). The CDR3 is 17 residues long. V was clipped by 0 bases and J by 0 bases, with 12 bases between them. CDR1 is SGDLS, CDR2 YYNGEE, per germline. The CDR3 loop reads CASSVGGASTTNEKLFF. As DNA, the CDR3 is TGTGCCAGCAGCGTAGGCGGGGCCAGTACAACTAATGAAAAACTGTTTTTT.

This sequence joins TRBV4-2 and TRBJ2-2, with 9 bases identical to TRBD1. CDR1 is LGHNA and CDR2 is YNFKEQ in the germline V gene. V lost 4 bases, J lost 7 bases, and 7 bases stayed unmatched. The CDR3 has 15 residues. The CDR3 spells CASSPTQGANGELFF. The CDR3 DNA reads TGTGCCAGCAGCCCTACACAGGGGGCGAACGGGGAGCTGTTTTTT.

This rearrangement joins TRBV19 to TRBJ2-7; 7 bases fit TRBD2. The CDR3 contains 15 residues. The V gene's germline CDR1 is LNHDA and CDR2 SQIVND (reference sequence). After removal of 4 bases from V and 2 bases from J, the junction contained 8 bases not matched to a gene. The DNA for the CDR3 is TGTGCCAGTAGTAACGAGGCGGGGAGGGCCTACGAGCAGTACTTC. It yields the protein CASSNEAGRAYEQYF.

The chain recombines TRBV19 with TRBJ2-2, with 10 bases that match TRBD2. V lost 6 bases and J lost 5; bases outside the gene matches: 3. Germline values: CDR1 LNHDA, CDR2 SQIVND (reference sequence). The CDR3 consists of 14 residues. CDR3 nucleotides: TGTGCCAGTAGATCAGCGGGAGGGACCGGGGAGCTGTTTTTT. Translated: CASRSAGGTGELFF.

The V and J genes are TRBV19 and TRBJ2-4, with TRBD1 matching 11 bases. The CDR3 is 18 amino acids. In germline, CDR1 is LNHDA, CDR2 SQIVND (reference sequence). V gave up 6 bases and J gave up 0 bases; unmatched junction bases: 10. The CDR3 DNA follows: TGTGCCAGTAGCACTGCTGGACAGGGGGCCAAAGCCAAAAACATTCAGTACTTC. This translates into CASSTAGQGAKAKNIQYF.

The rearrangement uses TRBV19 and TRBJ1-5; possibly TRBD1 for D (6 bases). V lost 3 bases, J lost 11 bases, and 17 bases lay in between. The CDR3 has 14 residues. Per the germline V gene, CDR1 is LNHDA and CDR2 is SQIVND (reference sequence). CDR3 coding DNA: TGTGCCAGTAGTATCGGGGACACGGGTTCGACCCAGCATTTT. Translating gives CASSIGDTGSTQHF.

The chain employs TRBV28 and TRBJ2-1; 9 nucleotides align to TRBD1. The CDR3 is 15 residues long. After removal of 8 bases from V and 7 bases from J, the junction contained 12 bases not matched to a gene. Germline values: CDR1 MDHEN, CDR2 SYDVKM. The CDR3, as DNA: TGTGCCAGCGGGTTTTTGGGGACAGGGCAGAATGAGCAGTTCTTC. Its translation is CASGFLGTGQNEQFF.

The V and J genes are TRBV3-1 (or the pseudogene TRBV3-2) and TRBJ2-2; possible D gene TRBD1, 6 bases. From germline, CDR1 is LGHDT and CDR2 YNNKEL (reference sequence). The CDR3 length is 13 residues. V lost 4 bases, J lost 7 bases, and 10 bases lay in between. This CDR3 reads CASSRRGSGELFF. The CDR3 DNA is TGTGCCAGCAGCCGCAGGGGTAGCGGGGAGCTGTTTTTT.